This T cell receptor (beta chain) was identified in a study of T cell repertoires in cytomegalovirus infection. Study details: From public TCR beta signatures came an indication of both CMV infection and matching HLA type. Study-level points and caveats: CMV-specific HLA-C-restricted TCR beta clonotypes dominated the ex vivo response. Identification of carriers of CMV plus the relevant HLA was achieved through cumulative public TCR beta family frequency.

With regard to this clonotype: Its antigen remains unknown.

MiXCR was run by TCRdb on the reads, yielding one entry per CDR3 protein. The sample carries 550,000 to 700,000 distinct CDR3 sequences, around 40% recorded once. This CDR3 has 14 amino acids. The germline gives CDR1 SEHNR, CDR2 FQNEAQ (reference sequence). Trimming removed 4 bases from V and 6 bases from J, with 16 bases in between. The V and J genes are TRBV7-9 and TRBJ2-7; D is perhaps TRBD1 or TRBD2 (5 bases each). The source material was cultured PBMCs, sampled from culture after CMV antigen stimulation. The sequence derives from a human donor in good health (CMV status not recorded). Some clones in this sample may be carry-over from other donors' samples. CDR3 nucleotide sequence: TGTGCCAGCAGCTACGCCGGGGCGGAAAGCGAGCAGTACTTC. This sequence encodes CASSYAGAESEQYF.